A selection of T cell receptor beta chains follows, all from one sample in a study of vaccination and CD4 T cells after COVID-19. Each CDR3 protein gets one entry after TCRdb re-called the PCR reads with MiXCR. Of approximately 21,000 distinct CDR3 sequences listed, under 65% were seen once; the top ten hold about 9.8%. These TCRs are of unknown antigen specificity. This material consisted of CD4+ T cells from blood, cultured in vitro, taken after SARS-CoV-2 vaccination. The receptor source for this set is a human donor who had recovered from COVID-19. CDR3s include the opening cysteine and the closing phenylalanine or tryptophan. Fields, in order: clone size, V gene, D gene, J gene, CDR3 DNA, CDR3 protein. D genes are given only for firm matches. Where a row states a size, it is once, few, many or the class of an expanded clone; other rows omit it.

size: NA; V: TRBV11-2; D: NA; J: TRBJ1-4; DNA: TGTGCCAGCAGCTTTTCCAGGGATGGTGAAAAACTGTTTTTT; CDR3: CASSFSRDGEKLFF
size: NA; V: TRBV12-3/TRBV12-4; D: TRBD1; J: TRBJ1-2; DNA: TGTGCCAGCAGCCCTGGACAGGGCTATGGCTACACCTTC; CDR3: CASSPGQGYGYTF
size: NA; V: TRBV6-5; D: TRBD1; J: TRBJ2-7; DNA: TGTGCCAGCAGTTCTGGACAGGGAGGCTACGAGCAGTACTTC; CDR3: CASSSGQGGYEQYF
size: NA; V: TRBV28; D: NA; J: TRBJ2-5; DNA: TGTGCCAGCAGTTTATCTCTAGTCGGGGGGGACAGACACCAACGTTGGCAAGAGACCCAGTACTTC; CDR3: CASSLSLVGGDRHQRWQETQYF
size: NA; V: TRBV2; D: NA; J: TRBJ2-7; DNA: TGTGCCAGCAGTGTCGAGACGGACGAGCAGTACTTC; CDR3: CASSVETDEQYF
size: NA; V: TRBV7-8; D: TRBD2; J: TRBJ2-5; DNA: TGTGCCAGCAGAGCCGGGACGGGGGGGTGGCAAGAGACCCAGTACTTC; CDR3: CASRAGTGGWQETQYF
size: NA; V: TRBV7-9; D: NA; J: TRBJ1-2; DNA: TGTGCCAGCAGCGAACCAGGGGACGGCTATGGCTACACCTTC; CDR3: CASSEPGDGYGYTF
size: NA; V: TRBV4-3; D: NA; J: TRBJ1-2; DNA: TGCGCCAGCAGCCAAGCCCGGGGTGGCTACACCTTC; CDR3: CASSQARGGYTF
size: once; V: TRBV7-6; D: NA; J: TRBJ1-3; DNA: TGTGCCAGCAGCTTATCTGGAAACACCATATATTTT; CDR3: CASSLSGNTIYF
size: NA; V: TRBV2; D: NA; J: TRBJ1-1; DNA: TGTGCCAGCAGTGAAGCGTTACCAGCTGGGAACACTGAAGCTTTCTTT; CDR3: CASSEALPAGNTEAFF
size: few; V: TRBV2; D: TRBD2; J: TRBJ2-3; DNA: TGTGCCAGCAGTGCAGGACTAGCTGGTACGCAGTATTTT; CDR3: CASSAGLAGTQYF
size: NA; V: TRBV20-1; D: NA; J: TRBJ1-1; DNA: TGCAGTGCTAGAGATCGAGGACCTGAAGCTTTCTTT; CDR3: CSARDRGPEAFF
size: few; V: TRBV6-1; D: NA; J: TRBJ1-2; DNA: TGTGCCAGCAACTCCGAGGGATATAACTATGGCTACACCTTC; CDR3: CASNSEGYNYGYTF
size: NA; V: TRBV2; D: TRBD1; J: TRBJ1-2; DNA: TGTGCCAGCGTTGGACCCGGACAGGGGGCGGGTATTGGCTACACCTTC; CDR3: CASVGPGQGAGIGYTF
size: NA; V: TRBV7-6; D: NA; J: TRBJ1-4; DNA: TGTGCCAGCAGACCTGGGACAAACGAAAAACTGTTTTTT; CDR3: CASRPGTNEKLFF
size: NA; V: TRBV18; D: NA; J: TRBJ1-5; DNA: TGTGCCAGCTCACGGGGCAGGCTCGATCAGCCCCAGCATTTT; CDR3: CASSRGRLDQPQHF
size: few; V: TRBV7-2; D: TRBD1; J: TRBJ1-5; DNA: TGTGCCAGCAGCTCCTCGGGGAGGGGGCCCCATAGCAATCAGCCCCAGCATTTT; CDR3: CASSSSGRGPHSNQPQHF
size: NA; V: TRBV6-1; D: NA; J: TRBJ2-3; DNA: TGTGCCAGCAGGGCGGGACAGAGCACAGATACGCAGTATTTT; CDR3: CASRAGQSTDTQYF
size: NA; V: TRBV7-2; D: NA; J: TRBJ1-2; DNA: TGTGCCAGCAGCTTAGCCAGGACTGGAGGTGGTGGCTACACCTTC; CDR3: CASSLARTGGGGYTF
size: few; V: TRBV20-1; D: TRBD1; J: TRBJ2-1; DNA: TGCAGTGCTATTTATCAGCCAGGGGGCGGGAATGAGCAGTTCTTC; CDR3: CSAIYQPGGGNEQFF
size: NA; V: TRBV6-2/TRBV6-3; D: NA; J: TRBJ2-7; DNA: TGTGCCAGCAGGACAGCCATTACACCTTACGAGCAGTACTTC; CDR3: CASRTAITPYEQYF
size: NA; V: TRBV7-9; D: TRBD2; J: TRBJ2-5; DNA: TGTGCCAGCAGCTTAGCCGAACTAGCGGGAGGGGAGACCCAGTACTTC; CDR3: CASSLAELAGGETQYF
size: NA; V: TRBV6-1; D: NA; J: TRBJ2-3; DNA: TGTGCCAGCAGTCTGGACAGTTCCACAGATACGCAGTATTTT; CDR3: CASSLDSSTDTQYF
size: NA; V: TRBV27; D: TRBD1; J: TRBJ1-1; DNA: TGTGCCAGCAGTCACGGGACAGCCCTTGAAGCTTTCTTT; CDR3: CASSHGTALEAFF
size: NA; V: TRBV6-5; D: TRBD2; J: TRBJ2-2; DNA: TGTGCCAGCAGTTACTGGGCTAGCGGGGGACCGCAGGAGCTGTTTTTT; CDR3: CASSYWASGGPQELFF
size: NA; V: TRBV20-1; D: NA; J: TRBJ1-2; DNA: TGCAGTGCTAGGCGAAGCTATGGCTACACCTTC; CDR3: CSARRSYGYTF
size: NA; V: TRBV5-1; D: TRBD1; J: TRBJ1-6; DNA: TGCGCCAGCAGCCCCGGGACAGTTAATTCACCCCTCCACTTT; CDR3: CASSPGTVNSPLHF
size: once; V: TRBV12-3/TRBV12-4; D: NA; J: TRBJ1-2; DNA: TGTGCCAGCAGTTTCAAGGGAGGGACCCTCCAGTATGGCTACACCTTC; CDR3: CASSFKGGTLQYGYTF
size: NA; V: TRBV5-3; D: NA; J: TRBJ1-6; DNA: TGTGCCAGCAGCTTGGGTGAGCTGGATAATTCACCCCTCCACTTT; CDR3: CASSLGELDNSPLHF
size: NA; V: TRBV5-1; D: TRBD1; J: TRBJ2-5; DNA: TGCGCCAGCAGCTTGGGCGTCGACAGGGGTCCGGAGACCCAGTACTTC; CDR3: CASSLGVDRGPETQYF
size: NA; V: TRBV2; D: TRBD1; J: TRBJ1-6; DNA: TGTGCCAGCAGTCGAGACAGGGGCTATTCACCCCTCCACTTT; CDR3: CASSRDRGYSPLHF
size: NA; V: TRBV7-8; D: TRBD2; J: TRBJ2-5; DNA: TGTGCCAGCAGCTCCTCACGGACTAGCGGGGGATATGATTTTGAGACCCAGTACTTC; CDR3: CASSSSRTSGGYDFETQYF
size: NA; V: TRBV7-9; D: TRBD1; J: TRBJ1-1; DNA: TGTGCCAGCAGCTTAGGGACAGGGCATACTGAAGCTTTCTTT; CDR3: CASSLGTGHTEAFF